The 14 T cell receptor beta chains reported below all come from one sample, sequenced in a study of CD8+CD57+ T cells in acquired aplastic anemia. Using genomic DNA as the template, TCR beta VDJ and CDR3 profiling was carried out. TCRdb re-derived calls from the reads in MiXCR, one entry per CDR3 protein. The sample contains around 170,000 distinct CDR3 sequences, under 55% of which appear only once. Before being chosen for sequencing, patients had shown CD8+CD57+ cell expansion by flow cytometry. Source material: sorted CD4+, CD8+, or CD8+CD57+ T cells (not recorded which) from PBMCs. The receptors were sampled from a human donor with aplastic anemia.

The genes are TRBV6-1 and TRBJ1-1; D remains unclear. The CDR3 consists of 13 residues. With 6 bases removed from V and 0 bases from J, the gap between germline ends came to 8 bases. Per the germline V gene, CDR1 is MNHNS and CDR2 is SASEGT. CDR3: CASRGRLNTEAFF. CDR3 nucleotide sequence: TGTGCCAGCAGGGGAAGGTTGAACACTGAAGCTTTCTTT.

The J gene is TRBJ2-1, the V gene TRBV25-1; 7 bases are a match to TRBD2. The CDR3 runs 16 residues. Unmatched junction bases numbered 10, after V lost 4 bases and J lost 4 bases. Germline V gene data show CDR1 as MGHDK and CDR2 as SYGVNS. CDR3 amino acids: CASSGGGSQRYNEQFF. The CDR3 bases are TGTGCCAGCAGTGGGGGAGGGTCCCAAAGGTACAATGAGCAGTTCTTC.

This clonotype has only a few counts. The rearrangement joins TRBV2 to TRBJ2-1; D remains unclear. The CDR3 has 15 amino acids. Trimming removed 4 bases at V and 0 bases at J, with 10 bases between. Germline CDR1 reads SNHLY; CDR2 reads FYNNEI. CDR3 nucleotides: TGTGCCAGCAGTGGTACTGGAAGCTCCTACAATGAGCAGTTCTTC. It is translated as CASSGTGSSYNEQFF. Using reference TRBV2 and TRBJ2-1 for the parts outside the CDR3, the full variable domain is EPEVTQTPSHQVTQMGQEVILRCVPISNHLYFYWYRQILGQKVEFLVSFYNNEISEKSEIFDDQFSVERPDGSNFTLKIRSTKLEDSAMYFCASSGTGSSYNEQFFGPGTRLTVL.

In its sample, this clonotype was seen once. The chain combines TRBV9 with TRBJ2-7; the D gene is possibly TRBD1 (6 bases). The CDR3 is made up of 14 amino acids. Trimming cost V 0 bases and J 2 bases, with 9 bases left between them. Germline loops: CDR1 SGDLS, CDR2 YYNGEE. The CDR3: CASSVGTEAYEQYF. The CDR3 DNA reads TGTGCCAGCAGCGTAGGGACAGAGGCCTACGAGCAGTACTTC.

The chain uses TRBV20-1 and TRBJ2-7; 9 nucleotides agree with TRBD2. Trimming removed 3 bases from V and 6 bases from J; junction bases left unmatched: 12. This CDR3 is built from 15 residues. From germline, CDR1 is DFQATT and CDR2 SNEGSKA (reference sequence). In nucleotides, the CDR3 is TGCAGTGCTAGGGGCGGGGGGGCCCCCCAAGGCGAGCAGTACTTC. Translating gives CSARGGGAPQGEQYF.

This clonotype was recorded many times. This chain connects TRBV5-1 to TRBJ1-2, with TRBD1 as a possible D gene (6 bases). This CDR3 has 14 amino acids. Germline V lookup: CDR1 SGHRS, CDR2 YFSETQ. V was cut by 4 bases and J by 4 bases, with 14 bases left in between. The CDR3 DNA reads as TGCGCCAGCAGCACCTCTACAGGGAGCTATGGCTACACCTTC. Translating it yields CASSTSTGSYGYTF.

The table lists this clonotype with many counts. The rearrangement links TRBV5-5 to TRBJ1-2; the D gene is possibly TRBD1 (6 bases). The CDR3 length is 14 residues. V lost 4 bases and J 0 bases, leaving 10 bases between the germline ends. The germline V gene has CDR1 SGHKS and CDR2 YYEKEE (reference sequence). CDR3 nucleotide sequence: TGTGCCAGCAGCCCCTGGACAGCTAACTATGGCTACACCTTC. Translation: CASSPWTANYGYTF. The complete variable domain, with remaining parts taken from reference TRBV5-5 and TRBJ1-2, reads DAGVTQSPTHLIKTRGQQVTLRCSPISGHKSVSWYQQVLGQGPQFIFQYYEKEERGRGNFPDRFSARQFPNYSSELNVNALLLGDSALYLCASSPWTANYGYTFGSGTRLTVV.

The count of this clonotype is one. This sequence joins TRBV2 and TRBJ1-5; D might be TRBD1 (6 bases). CDR1 and CDR2 from the germline V gene are SNHLY and FYNNEI. This CDR3 has 14 residues. Trimming pared 7 bases from V and 1 base from J, leaving 11 bases between. The CDR3: CASKGGSSNQPQHF. In DNA form, the CDR3 reads TGTGCCAGCAAGGGGGGGTCAAGCAATCAGCCCCAGCATTTT.

The chain combines TRBV10-3 with TRBJ1-1; D gene uncertain. The germline gives CDR1 ENHRY, CDR2 SYGVKD. Deletions cut 7 bases from V and 1 base from J, with 10 bases between. The CDR3 spans 13 residues. As DNA, the CDR3 is TGTGCCATCACTTTCGAGGCGAACACTGAAGCTTTCTTT. This codes for CAITFEANTEAFF.

This chain connects TRBV11-2 to TRBJ1-2; a possible D gene is TRBD1 (6 bases). CDR3 length equals 16 residues. The V end lost 5 bases, the J end lost 3 bases, and 19 bases lay between the germline ends. Germline V CDR1 and CDR2: SGHAT, FQNNGV. DNA of the CDR3: TGTGCCAGCAGCCCCAAAGTCGGGACAAGACACTATGGCTACACCTTC. Translation gives CASSPKVGTRHYGYTF.

This clonotype was counted at least ten times. The rearrangement links TRBV25-1 to TRBJ2-1; TRBD2 matches 14 bases. This CDR3 is 18 amino acids long. Germline V gene lookup returns CDR1 MGHDK and CDR2 SYGVNS. With 6 bases clipped from V and 1 base from J, the junction kept 8 bases outside the gene matches. For the CDR3, the DNA is TGTGCCAGCAGCCCGGGACTAGCGGGAGAATTGTCCTACAATGAGCAGTTCTTC. Its protein product is CASSPGLAGELSYNEQFF.

The V gene is TRBV10-1, the J gene TRBJ2-7, with unresolved D. This CDR3 spans 14 amino acids. Trimming took off 3 bases at V and 0 bases at J, with 9 bases between the two ends. Germline V lookup: CDR1 WNHNN, CDR2 SYGVQD (reference sequence). CDR3 DNA sequence: TGCGCCAGCAGTGAAGAGACAACCTCCTACGAGCAGTACTTC. Translating gives CASSEETTSYEQYF.

The chain couples TRBV24-1 to TRBJ1-2; possible D gene TRBD1, 5 bases. The V end lost 4 bases, the J end lost 4 bases, and 9 bases lay between the germline ends. Germline values: CDR1 KGHDR, CDR2 SFDVKD. CDR3 length: 13 residues. The CDR3 reads CATSEAGTYGYTF. CDR3 nucleotide sequence: TGTGCCACCAGTGAGGCCGGGACCTATGGCTACACCTTC.

This clonotype was seen repeatedly, ten times or more. The V and J genes are TRBV12-3 or TRBV12-4 and TRBJ2-1; 9 positions agree with TRBD1. CDR3 length equals 15 residues. V lost 3 bases, J lost 7 bases, and 7 bases stayed unmatched. This chain's CDR3 is CASSLRGTGYNEQFF. CDR3 sequence (DNA): TGTGCCAGCAGTTTGAGGGGGACAGGGTATAATGAGCAGTTCTTC.